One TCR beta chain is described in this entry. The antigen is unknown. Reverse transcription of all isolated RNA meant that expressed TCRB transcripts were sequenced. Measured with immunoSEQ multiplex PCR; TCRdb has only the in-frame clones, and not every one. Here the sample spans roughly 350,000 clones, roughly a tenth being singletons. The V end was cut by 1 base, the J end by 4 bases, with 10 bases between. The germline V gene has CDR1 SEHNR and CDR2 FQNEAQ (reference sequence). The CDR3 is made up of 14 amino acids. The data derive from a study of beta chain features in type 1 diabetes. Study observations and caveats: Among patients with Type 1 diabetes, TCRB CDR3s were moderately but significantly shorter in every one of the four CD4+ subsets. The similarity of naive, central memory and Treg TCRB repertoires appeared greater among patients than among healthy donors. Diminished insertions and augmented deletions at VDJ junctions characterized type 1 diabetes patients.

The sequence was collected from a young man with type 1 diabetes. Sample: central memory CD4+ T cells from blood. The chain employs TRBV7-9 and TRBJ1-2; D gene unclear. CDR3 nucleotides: TGTGCCAGCAGCTTAGAGGTGCAGAGCTATGGCTACACCTTC. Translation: CASSLEVQSYGYTF.